What follows are 2 T cell receptor beta chains derived from one specimen sequenced in a study of cytomegalovirus exposure and HLA in healthy donors. It was with 60 Vbeta and 13 Jbeta primers that the PCR ran. Only in-frame clones appear in the TCRdb table, and some are missing; sequencing was by immunoSEQ multiplex PCR. The sample has 70,000 or so clones; 75% to 90% are singletons. The source material was PBMCs. The receptors were sampled from a woman aged 30 to 39 in good health and CMV-seropositive.

J is TRBJ2-5 and V is TRBV7-6; D is uncertain. The CDR3 is 13 residues long. Germline lookup yields CDR1 SGHVS and CDR2 FNYEAQ. Deletions cut 3 bases from V and 4 bases from J, with 9 bases between. Written as DNA, the CDR3 is TGTGCCAGCAGCTTTCATACGAGAGAGACCCAGTACTTC. Amino acid sequence: CASSFHTRETQYF.

The chain combines TRBV5-1 with TRBJ1-6, with D perhaps matching TRBD1 (5 bases). V was cut by 1 base and J by 0 bases, with 14 bases left in between. This CDR3 has 18 residues. Germline CDR1 is SGHRS and CDR2 is YFSETQ. The CDR3 region has the DNA TGCGCCAGCAGCTTGCGGCAGGGTGGTGTCTCCTATAATTCACCCCTCCACTTT. Translating it yields CASSLRQGGVSYNSPLHF.